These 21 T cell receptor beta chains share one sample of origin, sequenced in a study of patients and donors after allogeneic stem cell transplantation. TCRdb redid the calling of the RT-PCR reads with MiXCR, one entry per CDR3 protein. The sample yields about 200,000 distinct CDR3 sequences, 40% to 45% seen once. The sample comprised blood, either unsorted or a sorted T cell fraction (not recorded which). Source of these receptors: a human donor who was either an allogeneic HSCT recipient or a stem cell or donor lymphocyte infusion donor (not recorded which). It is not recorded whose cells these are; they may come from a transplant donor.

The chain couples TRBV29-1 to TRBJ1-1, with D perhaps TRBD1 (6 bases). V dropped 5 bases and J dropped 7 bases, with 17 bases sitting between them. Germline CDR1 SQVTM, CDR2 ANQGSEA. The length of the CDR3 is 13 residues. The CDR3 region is CSVSGGRGDEAFF. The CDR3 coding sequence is TGCAGCGTTAGCGGGGGGCGAGGAGATGAAGCTTTCTTT.

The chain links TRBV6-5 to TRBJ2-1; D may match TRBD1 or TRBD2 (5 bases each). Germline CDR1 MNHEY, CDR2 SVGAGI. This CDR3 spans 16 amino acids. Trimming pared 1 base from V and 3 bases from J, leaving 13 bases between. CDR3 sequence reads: CASSYFSGTNYNEQFF. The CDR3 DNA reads TGTGCCAGCAGTTACTTCTCCGGGACCAACTACAATGAGCAGTTCTTC.

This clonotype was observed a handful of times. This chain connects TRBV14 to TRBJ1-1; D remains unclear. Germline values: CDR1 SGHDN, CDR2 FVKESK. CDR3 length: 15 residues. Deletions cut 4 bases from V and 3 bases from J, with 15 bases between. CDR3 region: CASSRGRRRDTEAFF. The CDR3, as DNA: TGTGCCAGCAGCCGCGGACGCCGGAGGGACACTGAAGCTTTCTTT.

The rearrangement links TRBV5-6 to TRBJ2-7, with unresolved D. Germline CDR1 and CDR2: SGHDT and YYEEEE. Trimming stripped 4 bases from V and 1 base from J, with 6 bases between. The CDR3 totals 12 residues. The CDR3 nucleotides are TGTGCCAGCAGCGTTCGGTCCTACGAGCAGTACTTC. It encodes CASSVRSYEQYF. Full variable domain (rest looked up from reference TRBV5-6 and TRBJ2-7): DAGVTQSPTHLIKTRGQQVTLRCSPKSGHDTVSWYQQALGQGPQFIFQYYEEEERQRGNFPDRFSGHQFPNYSSELNVNALLLGDSALYLCASSVRSYEQYFGPGTRLTVT.

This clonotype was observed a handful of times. The CDR3 is CASKLGQVNTEAFF. CDR3 nucleotides: TGTGCCAGCAAACTGGGACAGGTCAACACTGAAGCTTTCTTT. This chain joins TRBV27 and TRBJ1-1; TRBD1 aligns across 8 bases. V was clipped by 7 bases and J by 2 bases; unmatched bases: 6. Germline loops: CDR1 MNHEY, CDR2 SMNVEV (reference sequence). This CDR3 region has 14 residues.

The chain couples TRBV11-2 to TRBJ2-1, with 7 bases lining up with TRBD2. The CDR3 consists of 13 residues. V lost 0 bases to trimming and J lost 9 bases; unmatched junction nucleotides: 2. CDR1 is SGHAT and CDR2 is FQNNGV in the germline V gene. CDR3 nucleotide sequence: TGTGCCAGCAGCTTAGATGGCGGGAGTGAGCAGTTCTTC. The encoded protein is CASSLDGGSEQFF.

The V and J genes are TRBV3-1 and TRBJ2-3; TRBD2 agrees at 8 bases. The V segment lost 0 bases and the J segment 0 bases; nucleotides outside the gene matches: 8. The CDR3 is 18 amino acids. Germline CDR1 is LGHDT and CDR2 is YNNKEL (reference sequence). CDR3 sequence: CASSQDSRVAGSTDTQYF. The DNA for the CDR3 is TGTGCCAGCAGCCAAGATAGCAGGGTAGCGGGAAGCACAGATACGCAGTATTTT.

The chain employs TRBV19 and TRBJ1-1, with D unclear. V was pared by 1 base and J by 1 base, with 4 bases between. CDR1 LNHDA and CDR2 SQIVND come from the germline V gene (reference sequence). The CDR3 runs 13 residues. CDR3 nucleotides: TGTGCCAGTAGTATAGCGACGAACACTGAAGCTTTCTTT. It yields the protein CASSIATNTEAFF.

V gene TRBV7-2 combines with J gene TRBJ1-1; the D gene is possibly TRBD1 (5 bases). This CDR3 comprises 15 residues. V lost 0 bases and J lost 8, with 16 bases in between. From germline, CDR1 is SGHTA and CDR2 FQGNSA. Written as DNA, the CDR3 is TGTGCCAGCAGCTTAGCGTTAGGAGGGGCCGGGGAAGCTTTCTTT. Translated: CASSLALGGAGEAFF.

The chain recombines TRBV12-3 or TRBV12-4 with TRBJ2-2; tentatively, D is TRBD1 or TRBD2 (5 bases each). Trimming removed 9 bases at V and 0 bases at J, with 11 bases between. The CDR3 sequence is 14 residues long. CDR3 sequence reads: CASIGDPNTGELFF. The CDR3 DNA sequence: TGTGCCAGTATAGGGGACCCGAACACCGGGGAGCTGTTTTTT.

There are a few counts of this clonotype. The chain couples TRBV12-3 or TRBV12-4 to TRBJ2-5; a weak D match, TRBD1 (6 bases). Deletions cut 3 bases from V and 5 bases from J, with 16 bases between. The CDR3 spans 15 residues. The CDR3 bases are TGTGCCAGCAGTTTCTCGACAGGAGTGAGGGAGACCCAGTACTTC. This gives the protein CASSFSTGVRETQYF.

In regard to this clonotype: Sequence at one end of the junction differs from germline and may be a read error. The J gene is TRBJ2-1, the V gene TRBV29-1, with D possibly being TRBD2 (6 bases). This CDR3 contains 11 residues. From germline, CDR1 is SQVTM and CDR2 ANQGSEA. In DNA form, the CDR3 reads TGCAGCGTTAGGACTACAAGGGGCCTCGACTTC. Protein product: CSVRTTRGLDF.

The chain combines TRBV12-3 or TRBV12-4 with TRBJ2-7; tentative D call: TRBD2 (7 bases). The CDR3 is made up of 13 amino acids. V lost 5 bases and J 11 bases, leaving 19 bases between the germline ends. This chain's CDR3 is CASSPAGGLKEYF. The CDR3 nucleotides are TGTGCCAGCAGTCCCGCCGGGGGGCTAAAGGAGTACTTC.

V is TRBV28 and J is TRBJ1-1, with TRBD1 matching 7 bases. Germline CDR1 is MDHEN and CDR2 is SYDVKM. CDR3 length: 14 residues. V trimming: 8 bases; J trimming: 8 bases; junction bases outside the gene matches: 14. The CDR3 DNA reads TGTGCCAGCCTCACCGGGGAGGGGGCTTTAGAAGCTTTCTTT. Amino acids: CASLTGEGALEAFF. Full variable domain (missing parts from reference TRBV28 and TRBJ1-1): DVKVTQSSRYLVKRTGEKVFLECVQDMDHENMFWYRQDPGLGLRLIYFSYDVKMKEKGDIPEGYSVSREKKERFSLILESASTNQTSMYLCASLTGEGALEAFFGQGTRLTVV.

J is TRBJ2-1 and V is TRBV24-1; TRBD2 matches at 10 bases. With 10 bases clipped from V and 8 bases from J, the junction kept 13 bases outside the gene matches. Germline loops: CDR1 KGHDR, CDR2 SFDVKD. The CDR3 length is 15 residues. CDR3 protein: CATSPASGSFDEQFF. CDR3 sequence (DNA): TGTGCCACATCACCTGCTAGCGGGAGTTTCGATGAGCAGTTCTTC.

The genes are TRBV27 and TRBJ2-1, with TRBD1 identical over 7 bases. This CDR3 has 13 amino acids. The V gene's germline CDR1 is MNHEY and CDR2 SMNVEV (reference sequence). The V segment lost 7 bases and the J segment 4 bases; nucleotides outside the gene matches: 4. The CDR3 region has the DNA TGTGCCAGCAACGGGGACAGATACAATGAGCAGTTCTTC. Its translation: CASNGDRYNEQFF.

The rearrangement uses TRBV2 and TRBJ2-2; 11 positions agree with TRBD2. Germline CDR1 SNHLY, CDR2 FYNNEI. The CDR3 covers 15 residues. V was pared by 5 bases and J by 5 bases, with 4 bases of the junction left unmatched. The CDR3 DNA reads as TGTGCCAGCAGTCAACTAGCGGGAGTGACCGGGGAGCTGTTTTTT. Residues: CASSQLAGVTGELFF. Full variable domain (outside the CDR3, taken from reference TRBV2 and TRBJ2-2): EPEVTQTPSHQVTQMGQEVILRCVPISNHLYFYWYRQILGQKVEFLVSFYNNEISEKSEIFDDQFSVERPDGSNFTLKIRSTKLEDSAMYFCASSQLAGVTGELFFGEGSRLTVL.

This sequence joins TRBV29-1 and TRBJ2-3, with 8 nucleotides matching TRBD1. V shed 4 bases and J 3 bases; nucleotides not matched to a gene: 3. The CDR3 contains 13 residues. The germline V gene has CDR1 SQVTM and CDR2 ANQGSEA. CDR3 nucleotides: TGCAGCGTTGGCCAGGGGGCTACAGATACGCAGTATTTT. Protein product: CSVGQGATDTQYF.

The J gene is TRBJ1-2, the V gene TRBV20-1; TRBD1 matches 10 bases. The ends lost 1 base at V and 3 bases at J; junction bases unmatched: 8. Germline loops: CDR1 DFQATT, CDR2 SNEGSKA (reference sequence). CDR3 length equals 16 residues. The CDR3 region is CSARVIGTGAHYGYTF. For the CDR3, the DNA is TGCAGTGCTAGAGTTATTGGGACAGGGGCCCACTATGGCTACACCTTC.

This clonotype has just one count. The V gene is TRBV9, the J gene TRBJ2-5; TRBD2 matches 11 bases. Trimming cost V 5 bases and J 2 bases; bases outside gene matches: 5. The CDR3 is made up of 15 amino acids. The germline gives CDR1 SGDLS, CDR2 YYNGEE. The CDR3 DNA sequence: TGTGCCAGCAGTAGCGGGAGGGCCGTACAAGAGACCCAGTACTTC. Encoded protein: CASSSGRAVQETQYF.

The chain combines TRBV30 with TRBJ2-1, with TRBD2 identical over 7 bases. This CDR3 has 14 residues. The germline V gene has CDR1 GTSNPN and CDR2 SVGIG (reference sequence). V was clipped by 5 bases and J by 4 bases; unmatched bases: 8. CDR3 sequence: CAWQAGTNYNEQFF. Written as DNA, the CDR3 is TGTGCCTGGCAAGCGGGAACGAATTACAATGAGCAGTTCTTC.